Shown below are 16 T cell receptor beta chains from a single sample sequenced in a study of human T cells and chemical hapten exposure. TCRdb re-analysed the RACE reads in MiXCR, keeping a single row per CDR3 protein. In the table there are 70,000 to 85,000 distinct CDR3 sequences, around 8.7% of which are singletons. The time point here: healthy volunteer bleed at 6 weeks. Unseparated into fractions, whole blood served as the source from which total RNA was extracted. The sequencing input was whole blood. These receptors were collected from a male donor in good health. Some clones in this sample may be carry-over from other donors' samples.

As concerns this clonotype: Since a much larger clone is just one base distant, this may be a read error. This sequence joins TRBV12-3 or TRBV12-4 and TRBJ1-5; 9 positions agree with TRBD1. V lost 4 bases to trimming and J lost 5 bases; unmatched junction nucleotides: 3. The CDR3 runs to 14 residues. In nucleotides, the CDR3 is TGTGCCAGCAGTTCCCGGGACAGGGATCAGCCCCAGCATTTT. This gives the protein CASSSRDRDQPQHF.

This clonotype was counted at least ten times. The genes are TRBV29-1 and TRBJ1-1; 8 positions match TRBD1. The CDR3 loop spans 13 amino acids. Germline V gene data show CDR1 as SQVTM and CDR2 as ANQGSEA. The V segment lost 3 bases and the J segment 6 bases; nucleotides outside the gene matches: 6. In DNA form, the CDR3 reads TGCAGCGTTGAGGGACAGGCCGTTCCTGAAGCTTTCTTT. It encodes CSVEGQAVPEAFF.

V is TRBV9 and J is TRBJ2-3; 7 bases match TRBD1. Germline values: CDR1 SGDLS, CDR2 YYNGEE. Trimming at V came to 3 bases and at J to 3 bases, leaving 7 bases not matched to a gene. The CDR3 loop spans 15 amino acids. The CDR3 here is CASSENRGNTDTQYF. CDR3 coding DNA: TGTGCCAGCAGCGAGAACAGGGGAAATACAGATACGCAGTATTTT.

At least ten counts were recorded for this clonotype. The gene calls are TRBV29-1 and TRBJ2-7; no definite D call. The V and J ends lost 2 bases and 7 bases respectively, with 6 bases between them. Germline-derived CDR1 and CDR2 are SQVTM and ANQGSEA. The length of the CDR3 is 10 residues. As DNA, the CDR3 is TGCAGCGTTGAAACGAGTGAGCAGTACTTC. It specifies CSVETSEQYF.

Only a few counts were recorded for this clonotype. The chain uses TRBV20-1 and TRBJ1-1, with 7 positions matching TRBD1. CDR3 size: 13 residues. The germline gives CDR1 DFQATT, CDR2 SNEGSKA (reference sequence). The ends lost 5 bases at V and 4 bases at J; junction bases unmatched: 7. CDR3 DNA sequence: TGCAGTGCTCGAACAGGGGTGAGCACTGAAGCTTTCTTT. Its translation: CSARTGVSTEAFF.

The genes are TRBV6-1 and TRBJ2-7; 9 bases fit TRBD1. J gave up 5 bases and V 6 bases, and 5 bases lay outside the gene matches. The CDR3 is 13 residues long. The germline gives CDR1 MNHNS, CDR2 SASEGT. The CDR3 bases are TGTGCCAGCAGCGATGGACAGGGGAACGAGCAGTACTTC. It yields the protein CASSDGQGNEQYF.

The V gene is TRBV20-1, the J gene TRBJ1-1, with D tentatively TRBD1 (6 bases). The CDR3 loop spans 13 amino acids. Trimming removed 6 bases from V and 1 base from J, with 12 bases in between. CDR1 and CDR2 from the germline V gene are DFQATT and SNEGSKA (reference sequence). For the CDR3, the DNA is TGCAGTGCGGCACAGGGACCGAACACTGAAGCTTTCTTT. This sequence encodes CSAAQGPNTEAFF.

Concerning this clonotype itself: Relative to the germline gene, one junction end is altered; a read error may explain this. The chain carries TRBV12-3 or TRBV12-4 and TRBJ2-3; D is possibly TRBD2 (6 bases). The CDR3 contains 13 residues. This chain's CDR3 is CASRLAAGDTQYF. CDR3 nucleotide sequence: TGTGCCAGCAGATTAGCGGCAGGAGATACGCAGTATTTT.

This clonotype was seen ten or more times. The CDR3 reads CASSIPSGQTSNQPQHF. CDR3 nucleotides: TGTGCCAGCAGTATCCCTTCGGGGCAGACGAGCAATCAGCCCCAGCATTTT. V gene TRBV12-3 or TRBV12-4 combines with J gene TRBJ1-5; D might be TRBD1 (5 bases). This CDR3 has 17 residues. The germline V and J ends were trimmed by 5 bases and 1 base, with 18 bases remaining between them.

The rearrangement uses TRBV4-1 and TRBJ2-1; possibly TRBD1 for D (6 bases). The CDR3 runs to 13 residues. V was cut by 0 bases and J by 8 bases, with 8 bases left in between. Germline CDR1 and CDR2: MGHRA and YSYEKL. The CDR3 here is CASSQEQGYEQFF. The CDR3 nucleotides read TGCGCCAGCAGCCAAGAACAGGGCTATGAGCAGTTCTTC.

This clonotype showed up just a few times. The genes are TRBV15 and TRBJ2-1; 9 bases align to TRBD2. The V and J ends lost 3 bases and 3 bases, in that order; junction bases with no gene match: 12. The germline CDR1 and CDR2 sequences are LNHNV and YYDKDF (reference sequence). The length of the CDR3 is 18 residues. The CDR3 nucleotides are TGTGCCACCAGCAGCCTGGGGAATCAAGCGGGAGGCTACAATGAGCAGTTCTTC. It codes for CATSSLGNQAGGYNEQFF.

The rearrangement links TRBV20-1 to TRBJ2-4; possible D gene TRBD2, 5 bases. The CDR3 covers 13 residues. Germline V gives CDR1 DFQATT, CDR2 SNEGSKA (reference sequence). V gave up 2 bases and J gave up 3 bases, with 8 bases separating them. CDR3 residues: CSARSLVKNIQYF. In DNA, the CDR3 is TGCAGTGCTAGATCACTAGTCAAAAACATTCAGTACTTC.

The chain is built from TRBV12-3 or TRBV12-4 and TRBJ2-1; 9 nucleotides match TRBD1. The junction had 3 bases not matched to a gene; V was cut back by 7 bases and J by 5 bases. The CDR3 sequence is 13 residues long. CDR3 sequence reads: CASTGQGNNEQFF. In nucleotides, the CDR3 is TGTGCCAGCACCGGACAGGGGAACAATGAGCAGTTCTTC.

This clonotype was observed at least ten times. The V and J genes are TRBV18 and TRBJ1-1, with TRBD1 matching 9 bases. Germline V gene lookup returns CDR1 KGHSH and CDR2 LQKENI. With 4 bases clipped from V and 0 bases from J, the junction kept 9 bases outside the gene matches. This CDR3 is built from 17 residues. CDR3 protein: CASSLDRGVDMNTEAFF. The CDR3 nucleotides read TGTGCCAGCTCACTGGACAGGGGAGTGGATATGAACACTGAAGCTTTCTTT. Looking up the rest from reference TRBV18 and TRBJ1-1 gives the full variable domain: NAGVMQNPRHLVRRRGQEARLRCSPMKGHSHVYWYRQLPEEGLKFMVYLQKENIIDESGMPKERFSAEFPKEGPSILRIQQVVRGDSAAYFCASSLDRGVDMNTEAFFGQGTRLTVV.

This clonotype has a count of ten or more. This chain links TRBV3-1 with TRBJ1-5; D is uncertain. CDR1 and CDR2 (germline): LGHDT, YNNKEL (reference sequence). Trimming took 1 base from V and 0 from J, leaving 7 bases between them. This CDR3 region has 15 residues. CDR3 sequence: CASSQVPYSNQPQHF. CDR3 DNA: TGTGCCAGCAGCCAAGTGCCGTATAGCAATCAGCCCCAGCATTTT.

The DNA of the CDR3 is TGTGCCATCAGTGAGAGGCAGAAATTCTTTTATGGCTACACCTTC. This encodes CAISERQKFFYGYTF. The gene calls are TRBV10-3 and TRBJ1-2; D call uncertain. Germline assignment: CDR1 ENHRY and CDR2 SYGVKD. The CDR3 runs 15 residues. V was shortened by 2 bases and J by 5 bases, with 15 bases between the two germline ends.